This entry lists 5 T cell receptor beta chains sequenced from one sample in a study of tumor and adjacent non-tumor tissue in lung cancer. A modified ARM-PCR protocol with three rounds of nested PCR amplified TCRbeta. In TCRdb, the multiplex PCR reads were re-called with MiXCR into one record per CDR3 protein. Altogether 68,000 or so distinct CDR3 sequences are present, approximately 63% being singletons, with the ten largest covering around 20%. No cell sorting was done before RNA was extracted from the tissue. Material: lung tumor tissue. These receptors all come from a man in his fifties with non-small cell lung cancer.

This clonotype was recorded many times. The rearrangement links TRBV7-2 to TRBJ2-7; maybe TRBD2 (5 bases). This CDR3 region has 14 residues. Trimming took off 5 bases at V and 0 bases at J, with 11 bases between the two ends. Looked up from germline, CDR1 is SGHTA and CDR2 is FQGNSA. Here the CDR3 reads CASSTRTVSYEQYF. The CDR3 nucleotides read TGTGCCAGCAGCACGAGGACTGTCTCCTACGAGCAGTACTTC.

On this clonotype: A junction end diverges from the germline sequence, so it may reflect a read error. This chain uses TRBV20-1 with TRBJ2-5, with 12 positions matching TRBD1. This CDR3 is built from 14 residues. Germline V gene lookup returns CDR1 DFQATT and CDR2 SNEGSKA (reference sequence). CDR3 protein: CSAIRDRGPEAQYF. CDR3 nucleotides: TGCAGTGCTATCCGGGACAGGGGGCCAGAGGCCCAGTACTTC.

As regards this clonotype: The final CDR3 position lacks the conserved phenylalanine or tryptophan, pointing to a likely read error. No DNA is shown, since the ends of the CDR3 on it are uncertain; the CDR3 is the one TCRdb lists. The V gene is TRBV4-1, the J gene TRBJ2-4; the table's D call of TRBD2 was not tested on the DNA. The CDR3 totals 15 residues, both ends included. CDR1 and CDR2 from the germline V gene are MGHRA and YSYEKL. CDR3 amino acids: CASSQENRLGDIRYS.

Comments on this clonotype: Given a much more abundant clone one base away, this may be a read error. The chain combines TRBV12-3 or TRBV12-4 with TRBJ1-5, with a weak D call TRBD1 (6 bases). The V and J ends lost 4 bases and 5 bases respectively, with 12 bases between them. The CDR3 spans 14 residues. The CDR3 region is CASSSRGRHQPQHF. The CDR3 DNA reads as TGTGCCAGCAGTTCCAGGGGCCGACATCAGCCCCAGCATTTT.

In regard to this clonotype: A much larger clone differs from this one at a single base, so this may be a read error. This chain uses TRBV28 with TRBJ2-3; 7 bases agree with TRBD2. Losses at the gene ends were 5 bases for V and 12 bases for J; bases not matched to a gene: 29. The CDR3 runs to 19 residues. Germline V gene lookup returns CDR1 MDHEN and CDR2 SYDVKM. CDR3 protein: CASSPIGEGTQYPIPIQYF. In DNA form, the CDR3 reads TGTGCCAGCAGTCCTATAGGGGAGGGTACCCAATATCCTATCCCGATACAGTATTTT.